The source of this TCR beta chain is a study of cytomegalovirus exposure and HLA in healthy donors. With regard to this clone: Its matching antigen is unknown.

The ends were cut back, 7 bases at V and 1 base at J, with 16 bases in the middle. The CDR3 totals 15 residues. Germline values: CDR1 SNHLY, CDR2 FYNNEI. Amplification used 60 Vbeta primers and 13 Jbeta primers. The assay was immunoSEQ multiplex PCR, and TCRdb's table has in-frame clones only and misses some. There are about 120,000 clones in the sample; 80% occur only once, and about 10% lies in the top ten. Sampled while nominally healthy, donors likely had unrecorded immune exposures. Study findings and constraints: One variant, a missense change in DCLRE1C, was linked in a later analysis to TCR beta V- and J-gene trimming. Using a false discovery rate of 0.05, a later analysis showed that roughly 16,000 TCR beta sequences were associated with HLA alleles.

The sequenced material came from PBMCs. The TCR was taken from a female donor in good health and CMV-seropositive. V is TRBV2 and J is TRBJ1-1; the D gene is possibly TRBD1 (6 bases). The CDR3 DNA is TGTGCCAGCAAGGCACAGGGACCTACGAACACTGAAGCTTTCTTT. The encoded protein is CASKAQGPTNTEAFF.